One and the same sample provided the 8 T cell receptor beta chains below, sequenced in a study of response to subunit inactivated influenza vaccine. TCRdb used MiXCR to reprocess the RT-PCR reads, holding one entry per CDR3 protein. The table shows 500,000 to 550,000 distinct CDR3 sequences, with around 8% occurring only once. The sequenced sample was PBMCs from blood, obtained roughly 24 months after vaccination. Every receptor here comes from a man aged 50-75 years who received an inactivated influenza vaccine.

A word on this clonotype: An end of the junction does not agree with germline; a read error may underlie this. This sequence joins TRBV18 and TRBJ2-3, with D perhaps TRBD1 (5 bases). Germline V gives CDR1 KGHSH, CDR2 LQKENI. The CDR3 is made up of 13 amino acids. In DNA form, the CDR3 reads TGTGTCAGCTCACCTCGACAGACAGATACGCAGTATTTT. Translation gives CVSSPRQTDTQYF.

The table lists this clonotype with many counts. The chain couples TRBV29-1 to TRBJ2-7, with D uncertain. This CDR3 has 12 residues. Germline V CDR1 and CDR2: SQVTM, ANQGSEA. V shed 4 bases and J shed 3 bases, with 10 bases lying between them. This CDR3 is CSVGTGFYEQYF. CDR3 nucleotide sequence: TGCAGCGTTGGGACCGGATTCTACGAGCAGTACTTC.

This clonotype was observed a few times. V usage is TRBV12-3 or TRBV12-4 and J usage is TRBJ2-2; a weak D match, TRBD1 (5 bases). V lost 1 base and J lost 5, with 11 bases in between. CDR3 length equals 15 residues. The CDR3 coding sequence is TGTGCCAGCAGTTTAGAAGGGGAAGGGACCGGGGAGCTGTTTTTT. Translated: CASSLEGEGTGELFF.

This clonotype was seen many times. This sequence joins TRBV12-3 or TRBV12-4 and TRBJ1-4, with 10 nucleotides matching TRBD1. This CDR3 comprises 15 residues. Trimming took 8 bases from V and 4 from J; bases not matched to a gene: 7. CDR3 residues: CASLRQGAFNEKLFF. DNA for the CDR3: TGTGCCAGCCTTCGACAGGGGGCCTTTAATGAAAAACTGTTTTTT.

The chain is built from TRBV27 and TRBJ2-1, with 11 bases fitting TRBD2. Germline V gene data show CDR1 as MNHEY and CDR2 as SMNVEV (reference sequence). The V gene end was trimmed by 5 bases and the J gene end by 7 bases; junction bases not matched to a gene: 7. The CDR3 has 15 residues. The CDR3 nucleotides read TGTGCCAGCAGTGGGACGACTAGCGGGATGAATGAGCAGTTCTTC. Translated: CASSGTTSGMNEQFF.

The chain recombines TRBV12-3 or TRBV12-4 with TRBJ2-2; D gene uncertain. V shed 4 bases and J shed 4 bases, with 13 bases lying between them. CDR3 size: 15 residues. The CDR3 region has the DNA TGTGCCAGCAGTTACGGGCACAGCCGCACCGGGGAGCTGTTTTTT. Its translation: CASSYGHSRTGELFF.

This clonotype has more than one count but fewer than ten. The rearrangement links TRBV4-2 to TRBJ2-3, with 8 positions matching TRBD2. Losses at the gene ends were 8 bases for V and 2 bases for J; bases not matched to a gene: 12. Germline CDR1 LGHNA, CDR2 YNFKEQ. This CDR3 has 16 residues. The CDR3 loop is CASLEGLGNLTDTQYF. The CDR3 bases are TGTGCCAGCCTAGAGGGACTAGGGAACCTCACAGATACGCAGTATTTT.

This clonotype showed up just a few times. The rearrangement joins TRBV4-3 to TRBJ1-3, with a tentative D call TRBD1 (5 bases). The CDR3 loop spans 15 amino acids. V was pared by 0 bases and J by 4 bases, with 10 bases between. Germline CDR1 LGHNA, CDR2 YSLEER. The CDR3 coding sequence is TGCGCCAGCAGCCAAGATCACTACAGGGGAAACACCATATATTTT. Amino acids: CASSQDHYRGNTIYF.